The 12 T cell receptor beta chains listed next were all sequenced from one sample in a study of beta chain features in type 1 diabetes. Study-level points and caveats: A moderate, significant TCRB CDR3 shortening appeared in type 1 diabetes across four CD4+ subsets.

The antigens for these receptors are not known. Expressed TCRB transcripts got sequenced, as all isolated RNA was reverse transcribed. Clones were read by immunoSEQ multiplex PCR, and TCRdb kept only the in-frame ones, dropping some. This table holds roughly 100,000 clones, 25% to 30% found once. The sample comprised central memory CD4+ T cells from blood. These receptors originate from a young woman with type 1 diabetes.

This clone was counted once. V gene TRBV11-3 combines with J gene TRBJ2-3; no clear D. V dropped 3 bases and J dropped 1 base, with 11 bases sitting between them. Germline CDR1 and CDR2: SGHNT and YENEEA. The CDR3 length is 15 residues. CDR3 DNA sequence: TGTGCCAGCAGCTTTCCCCTCCAGGGCACAGATACGCAGTATTTT. It is translated as CASSFPLQGTDTQYF.

J is TRBJ2-5 and V is TRBV13, with D possibly being TRBD2 (7 bases). V gave up 1 base and J gave up 4 bases, with 13 bases separating them. CDR3 length equals 15 residues. Germline-derived CDR1 and CDR2 are PRHDT and FYEKMQ (reference sequence). The CDR3 DNA reads as TGTGCCAGCAGCTTAGTGTCGGGGGGCGCAGAGACCCAGTACTTC. Its translation is CASSLVSGGAETQYF.

J is TRBJ1-2 and V is TRBV28, with a tentative D call TRBD1 (5 bases). Trimming cost V 1 base and J 3 bases, with 15 bases left between them. The length of the CDR3 is 16 residues. The V gene's germline CDR1 is MDHEN and CDR2 SYDVKM. This CDR3 reads CASSLSGMGRDYGYTF. The CDR3 nucleotides read TGTGCCAGCAGTTTATCTGGGATGGGCAGGGACTATGGCTACACCTTC.

The chain carries TRBV4-2 and TRBJ2-1; possibly TRBD2 for D (6 bases). Germline V gene lookup returns CDR1 LGHNA and CDR2 YNFKEQ. V was pared by 7 bases and J by 4 bases, with 17 bases between. This CDR3 has 15 residues. The CDR3 coding sequence is TGTGCCAGCACCACCTCGGGAGAAAAGTACAATGAGCAGTTCTTC. It codes for CASTTSGEKYNEQFF.

This clone turned up a few times. The V and J genes are TRBV18 and TRBJ1-1; D is ambiguous. Germline V gene data show CDR1 as KGHSH and CDR2 as LQKENI. CDR3 length equals 14 residues. V lost 2 bases to trimming and J lost 3 bases, with 10 bases between them. The CDR3 DNA reads as TGTGCCAGCTCACCATACGGGGAATACACTGAAGCTTTCTTT. It encodes CASSPYGEYTEAFF.

V usage is TRBV19 and J usage is TRBJ2-5; no definite D call. The germline V gene has CDR1 LNHDA and CDR2 SQIVND (reference sequence). Trimming cost V 1 base and J 2 bases, with 11 bases left between them. The CDR3 extends over 15 amino acids. The CDR3 region has the DNA TGTGCCAGTAGTATAGCCCCGGGTAGACAAGAGACCCAGTACTTC. Translating gives CASSIAPGRQETQYF.

The genes are TRBV7-3 and TRBJ1-2, with D tentatively TRBD1 (5 bases). CDR1 and CDR2 from the germline V gene are SGHTA and FQGTGA. The CDR3 is made up of 14 amino acids. The V gene lost 3 bases and the J gene lost 7 bases, with 15 bases spanning the gap. The CDR3 bases are TGTGCCAGCAGCTTTGGGACTTCAAGCGGTGGCTACACCTTC. Translation gives CASSFGTSSGGYTF.

The J gene is TRBJ1-1, the V gene TRBV7-2; TRBD1 agrees at 7 bases. The CDR3 consists of 14 residues. Losses at the gene ends were 5 bases for V and 1 base for J; bases not matched to a gene: 4. Germline-derived CDR1 and CDR2 are SGHTA and FQGNSA. CDR3 region: CASSPRQGNTEAFF. CDR3 bases: TGTGCCAGCAGCCCCCGACAGGGGAACACTGAAGCTTTCTTT.

J is TRBJ2-3 and V is TRBV11-3; TRBD2 aligns across 11 bases. After removal of 4 bases from V and 1 base from J, the junction contained 7 bases not matched to a gene. CDR1 is SGHNT, CDR2 YENEEA, per germline. The CDR3 extends over 17 amino acids. DNA for the CDR3: TGTGCCAGCAGCTCGATCTTACTAGCGGGGGGCACAGATACGCAGTATTTT. Translation gives CASSSILLAGGTDTQYF.

This clone was seen a handful of times. This rearrangement joins TRBV11-2 to TRBJ2-5; 7 bases fit TRBD2. Trimming took 3 bases from V and 1 from J; bases not matched to a gene: 2. The CDR3 runs to 14 residues. Germline values: CDR1 SGHAT, CDR2 FQNNGV. DNA for the CDR3: TGTGCCAGCAGCTTTAGCGGGTCCCAAGAGACCCAGTACTTC. Amino acid sequence: CASSFSGSQETQYF.

This clone was seen a few times. V usage is TRBV5-4 and J usage is TRBJ2-1, with TRBD1 identical over 8 bases. The CDR3 sequence is 16 residues long. Trimming removed 4 bases from V and 7 bases from J; junction bases left unmatched: 13. The germline gives CDR1 SGHNT, CDR2 YYREEE (reference sequence). The CDR3 DNA is TGTGCCAGCAGCCTATTGACAGGGGCATACGTGAATGAGCAGTTCTTC. This translates into CASSLLTGAYVNEQFF.

This chain links TRBV5-6 with TRBJ2-3; 9 bases fit TRBD2. This CDR3 contains 17 residues. Germline values: CDR1 SGHDT, CDR2 YYEEEE. The V segment lost 3 bases and the J segment 1 base; nucleotides outside the gene matches: 9. The CDR3 DNA reads TGTGCCAGCAGCTCCCTGCTCGCGGGGGGGGGCACAGATACGCAGTATTTT. Translating it yields CASSSLLAGGGTDTQYF.